This entry lists 11 T cell receptor beta chains sequenced from one sample in a study of blood T cell repertoires in COVID-19. Assay used: immunoSEQ multiplex PCR; TCRdb lists only in-frame clones, some missing. Here the sample spans some 290,000 clones, roughly 91% being singletons. Specimen: PBMCs or T cells enriched from blood (not recorded which). Receptors were obtained from a woman in her 30s who had recovered from COVID-19.

Concerning this clone: One end of the junction does not line up with germline, which may come from a read error. The chain is built from TRBV7-2 and TRBJ2-5; D perhaps matches TRBD2 (6 bases). The germline CDR1 and CDR2 sequences are SGHTA and FQGNSA. The CDR3 covers 18 residues. The CDR3 DNA is TGTGCCAGCGGCTTAATGTCCCTCTCGACTAGACGGCAAGAGACCCAGTACTTC. Encoded protein: CASGLMSLSTRRQETQYF.

The chain carries TRBV6-1 and TRBJ1-5, with unresolved D. The V gene's germline CDR1 is MNHNS and CDR2 SASEGT. The CDR3 extends over 13 amino acids. Trimming left V 2 bases short and J 6 bases short, with 8 bases between. CDR3 sequence: CASSESPGQPQHF. The CDR3 DNA follows: TGTGCCAGCAGTGAATCCCCAGGTCAGCCCCAGCATTTT.

The gene calls are TRBV18 and TRBJ2-6; TRBD1 aligns across 10 bases. This CDR3 spans 19 amino acids. The junction had 9 bases not matched to a gene; V was cut back by 0 bases and J by 4 bases. Germline V CDR1 and CDR2: KGHSH, LQKENI. This CDR3 is CASSPPDRGVLRGANVLTF. In DNA, the CDR3 is TGTGCCAGCTCACCACCGGACAGGGGGGTATTGCGAGGGGCCAACGTCCTGACTTTC.

The chain is built from TRBV6-1 and TRBJ1-5; D remains ambiguous. The CDR3 length is 14 residues. Trimming took 3 bases from V and 0 from J, leaving 6 bases between them. CDR1 MNHNS and CDR2 SASEGT come from the germline V gene. This CDR3 is CASSDMYSNQPQHF. In DNA, the CDR3 is TGTGCCAGCAGTGATATGTATAGCAATCAGCCCCAGCATTTT.

The chain uses TRBV24-1 and TRBJ2-7, with TRBD1 matching 12 bases. The CDR3 length is 14 residues. The trim removed 9 bases at V and 5 bases at J, leaving 7 bases unmatched. Germline assignment: CDR1 KGHDR and CDR2 SFDVKD. Written as DNA, the CDR3 is TGTGCCACCTCAGAGGGACAGGGGGCCCACGAGCAGTACTTC. As protein: CATSEGQGAHEQYF.

The chain combines TRBV7-9 with TRBJ2-1, with TRBD2 matching 11 bases. Germline V gene sequence: CDR1 SEHNR, CDR2 FQNEAQ (reference sequence). After removal of 2 bases from V and 9 bases from J, the junction contained 15 bases not matched to a gene. The length of the CDR3 is 18 residues. In nucleotides, the CDR3 is TGTGCCAGCAGCTTAAGGGGCATAGGACTAGCGGGCCAGGGTGAGCAGTTCTTC. Translated: CASSLRGIGLAGQGEQFF.

V gene TRBV25-1 combines with J gene TRBJ2-1; the match to TRBD2 covers 12 bases. Trimming at V came to 0 bases and at J to 8 bases, leaving 2 bases not matched to a gene. The CDR3 covers 15 residues. Germline CDR1 is MGHDK and CDR2 is SYGVNS. CDR3 in amino acids: CASSEYRTSGDEQFF. The DNA of the CDR3 is TGTGCCAGCAGTGAATATAGGACTAGCGGGGATGAGCAGTTCTTC. Using reference TRBV25-1 and TRBJ2-1 for the parts outside the CDR3, the full variable domain is EADIYQTPRYLVIGTGKKITLECSQTMGHDKMYWYQQDPGMELHLIHYSYGVNSTEKGDLSSESTVSRIRTEHFPLTLESARPSHTSQYLCASSEYRTSGDEQFFGPGTRLTVL.

The chain employs TRBV27 and TRBJ2-1; possible D gene TRBD1, 5 bases. The germline V gene has CDR1 MNHEY and CDR2 SMNVEV (reference sequence). V was shortened by 7 bases and J by 10 bases, with 14 bases between the two germline ends. This CDR3 is 12 amino acids long. The CDR3 protein is CASMGGAGEQFF. The CDR3 DNA is TGTGCCAGCATGGGCGGAGCAGGGGAGCAGTTCTTC.

V and J are TRBV3-1 (or the pseudogene TRBV3-2) and TRBJ1-4; unclear D gene. Trimming stripped 8 bases from V and 8 bases from J, with 9 bases between. The CDR3 length is 11 residues. Germline CDR1 and CDR2: LGHDT and YNNKEL (reference sequence). The CDR3 region has the DNA TGTGCCAGCTTGATTAGCGAAAAACTGTTTTTT. Translated: CASLISEKLFF.

The gene calls are TRBV4-1 and TRBJ2-1, with D perhaps matching TRBD2 (6 bases). Trimming removed 4 bases at V and 3 bases at J, with 19 bases between. Germline V gene lookup returns CDR1 MGHRA and CDR2 YSYEKL. The CDR3 sequence is 17 residues long. The CDR3 DNA reads TGCGCCAGCAGCCTGCTAGTTGGAGGGACCAACTACAATGAGCAGTTCTTC. Encoded protein: CASSLLVGGTNYNEQFF.

J is TRBJ2-1 and V is TRBV4-1; D is ambiguous. V was trimmed by 2 bases and J by 10 bases, leaving 9 bases between them. The CDR3 spans 12 residues. Germline V gene lookup returns CDR1 MGHRA and CDR2 YSYEKL. The CDR3 loop reads CASSQPLEEQFF. In DNA, the CDR3 is TGCGCCAGCAGCCAACCGCTAGAAGAGCAGTTCTTC.